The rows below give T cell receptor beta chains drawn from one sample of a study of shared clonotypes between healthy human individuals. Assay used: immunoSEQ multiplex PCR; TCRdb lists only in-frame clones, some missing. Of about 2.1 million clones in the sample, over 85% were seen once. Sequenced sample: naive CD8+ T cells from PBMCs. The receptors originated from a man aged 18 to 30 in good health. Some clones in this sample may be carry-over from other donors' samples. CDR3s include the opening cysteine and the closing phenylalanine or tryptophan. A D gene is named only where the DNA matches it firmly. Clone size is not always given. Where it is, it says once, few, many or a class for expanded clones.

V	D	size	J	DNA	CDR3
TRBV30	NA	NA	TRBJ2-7	TGTGCCTGGAGTGTACCTGGCACCTACGAGCAGTACTTC	CAWSVPGTYEQYF
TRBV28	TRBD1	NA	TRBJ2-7	TGTGCCAGCAGCAAATGGGGACAGGCGGGTAGCGAGCAGTACTTC	CASSKWGQAGSEQYF
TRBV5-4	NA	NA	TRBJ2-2	TGTGCCAGCAGCTTGGGTCCGGGACTCATTGATGGAACCGGGGAGCTGTTTTTT	CASSLGPGLIDGTGELFF
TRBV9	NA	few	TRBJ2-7	TGTGCCAGCAGCCCCAGGGTAGGGGAGCAGTACTTC	CASSPRVGEQYF
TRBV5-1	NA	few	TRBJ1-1	TGCGCCAGCAGCGTTGGTCGAGGGGTCACTGAAGCTTTCTTT	CASSVGRGVTEAFF
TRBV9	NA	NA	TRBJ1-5	TGTGCCAGCAGCGTAGCGGCAGGCAATCAGCCCCAGCATTTT	CASSVAAGNQPQHF
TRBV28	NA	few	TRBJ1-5	TGTGCCAGCAGTTGGAACAGCAATCAGCCCCAGCATTTT	CASSWNSNQPQHF
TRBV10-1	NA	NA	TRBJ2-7	TGCGCCAGCAGTGAGATAGCGGATACCTACGAGCAGTACTTC	CASSEIADTYEQYF
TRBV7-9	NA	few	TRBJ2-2	TGTGCCAGCAGCTTAGTTTCCGGGGAGCTGTTTTTT	CASSLVSGELFF
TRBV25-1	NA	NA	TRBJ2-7	TGTGCCAGCAGTAGAGGGGGTAACGTTGCCGAGCAGTACTTC	CASSRGGNVAEQYF
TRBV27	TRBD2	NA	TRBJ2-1	TGTGCCAGCAGCCGCCCTACACTAGCGGGAGGGCCGACAGATGAGCAGTTCTTC	CASSRPTLAGGPTDEQFF
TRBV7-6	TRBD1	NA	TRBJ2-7	TGTGCCAGCAGCCCGGGACAGGGGTACGAGCAGTACTTC	CASSPGQGYEQYF
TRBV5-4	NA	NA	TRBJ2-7	TGTGCCAGCTCGGGGGGACAGCCGTACGAGCAGTACTTC	CASSGGQPYEQYF
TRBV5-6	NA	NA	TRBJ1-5	TGTGCCAGCAGCTGGATGGGGGGCAATCAGCCCCAGCATTTT	CASSWMGGNQPQHF
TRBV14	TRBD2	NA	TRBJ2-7	TGTGCCAGCAGCGATCCCGGGACTACCCTTTACGAGCAGTACTTC	CASSDPGTTLYEQYF
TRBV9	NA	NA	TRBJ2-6	TGTGCCAGCAGCGTACCCTCTGGGGGCTCTGGGGCCAACGTCCTGACTTTC	CASSVPSGGSGANVLTF
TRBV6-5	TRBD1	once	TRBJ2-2	TGTGCCAGCAGTTACTCGAGGGACAGGGGACCCGGGGAGCTGTTTTTT	CASSYSRDRGPGELFF
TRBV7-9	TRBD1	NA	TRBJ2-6	TGTGCCAGCAGCCCTCGGGACAGTCTCAGCTCTGGGGCCAACGTCCTGACTTTC	CASSPRDSLSSGANVLTF
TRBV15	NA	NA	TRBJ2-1	TGTGCCACCAGCAGAAGGACTCAGGTCTACAATGAGCAGTTCTTC	CATSRRTQVYNEQFF
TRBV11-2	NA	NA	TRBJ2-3	TGTGCCAGCAGCTTAGATGTAGCATTTAACACAGATACGCAGTATTTT	CASSLDVAFNTDTQYF
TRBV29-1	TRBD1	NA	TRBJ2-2	TGCAGCGTCACAGGGGTCACCGGGGAGCTGTTTTTT	CSVTGVTGELFF
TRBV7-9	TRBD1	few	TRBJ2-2	TGTGCCAGCAGCCCCGGACAGGGGATCACCGGGGAGCTGTTTTTT	CASSPGQGITGELFF
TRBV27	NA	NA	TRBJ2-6	TGTGCCAGCAGTTTGGTTGGGCGATCTGGGGCCAACGTCCTGACTTTC	CASSLVGRSGANVLTF
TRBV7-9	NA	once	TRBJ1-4	TGTGCCAGCAGCTTGGGCCTGACGGGCTCACTGTTTTTT	CASSLGLTGSLFF
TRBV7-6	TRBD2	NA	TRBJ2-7	TGTGCCAGCAGCTTAGCGGGAGGGGTTATTATATCCTACGAGCAGTACTTC	CASSLAGGVIISYEQYF
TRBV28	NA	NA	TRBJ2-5	TGTGCCAGCAGTCCGCCGCTAAGGTGGGAGCAGTACTTC	CASSPPLRWEQYF
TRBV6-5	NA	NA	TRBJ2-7	TGTGCCAGCAGTTACGTGACCCCGGACGAGCAGTACTTC	CASSYVTPDEQYF
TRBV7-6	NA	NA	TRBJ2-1	TGTGCCAGCAGCTTAGAGGCAGCGGCAGGGGTCGGGAATGAGCAGTTCTTC	CASSLEAAAGVGNEQFF
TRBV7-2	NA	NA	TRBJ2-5	TGTGCCAGCAGCCCTAGTAGGGGGTCGGAGACCCAGTACTTC	CASSPSRGSETQYF